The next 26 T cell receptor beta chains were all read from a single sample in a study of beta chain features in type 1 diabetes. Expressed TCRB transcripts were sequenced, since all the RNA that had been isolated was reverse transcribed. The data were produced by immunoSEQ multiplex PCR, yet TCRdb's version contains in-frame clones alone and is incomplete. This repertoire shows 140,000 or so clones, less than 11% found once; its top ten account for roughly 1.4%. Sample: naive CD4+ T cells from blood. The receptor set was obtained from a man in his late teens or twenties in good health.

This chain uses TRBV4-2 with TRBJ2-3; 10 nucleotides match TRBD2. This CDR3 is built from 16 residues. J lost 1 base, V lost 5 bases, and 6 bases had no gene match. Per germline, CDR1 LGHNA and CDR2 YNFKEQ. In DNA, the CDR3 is TGTGCCAGCAGCAAAACCACTAGCGGGGGCACAGATACGCAGTATTTT. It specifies CASSKTTSGGTDTQYF.

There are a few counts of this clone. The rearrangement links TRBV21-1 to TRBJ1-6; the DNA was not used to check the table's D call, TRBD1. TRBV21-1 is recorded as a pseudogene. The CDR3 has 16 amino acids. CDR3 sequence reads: CASSKDTGSGNSPLHF. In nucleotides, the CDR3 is TGTGCCAGCAGCAAAGATACAGGGTCTGGTAATTCACCCCTCCACTTT.

As DNA, the CDR3 is TGTGCCAGTAGAACACAGGGAGACTCTGGAAACACCATATATTTT. Translation gives CASRTQGDSGNTIYF. V and J are TRBV2 and TRBJ1-3, with a possible D match to TRBD1 (6 bases). The ends were cut back, 9 bases at V and 0 bases at J, with 15 bases in the middle. The CDR3 sequence is 15 residues long. The germline V gene encodes CDR1 SNHLY and CDR2 FYNNEI. The full variable domain, completed using reference TRBV2 and TRBJ1-3, is EPEVTQTPSHQVTQMGQEVILRCVPISNHLYFYWYRQILGQKVEFLVSFYNNEISEKSEIFDDQFSVERPDGSNFTLKIRSTKLEDSAMYFCASRTQGDSGNTIYFGEGSWLTVV.

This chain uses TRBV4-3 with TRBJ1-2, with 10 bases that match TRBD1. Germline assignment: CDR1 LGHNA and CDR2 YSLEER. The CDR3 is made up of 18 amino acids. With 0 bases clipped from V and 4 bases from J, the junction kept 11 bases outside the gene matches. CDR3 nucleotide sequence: TGCGCCAGCAGCCAAGATGGGGCCGGGACAGGGGCCGTCTATGGCTACACCTTC. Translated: CASSQDGAGTGAVYGYTF.

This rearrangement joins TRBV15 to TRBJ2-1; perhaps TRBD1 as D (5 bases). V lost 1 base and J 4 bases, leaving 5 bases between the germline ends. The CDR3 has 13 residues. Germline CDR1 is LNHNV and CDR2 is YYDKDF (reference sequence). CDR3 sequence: CATSRGQYNEQFF. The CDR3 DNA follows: TGTGCCACCAGCAGAGGACAGTACAATGAGCAGTTCTTC. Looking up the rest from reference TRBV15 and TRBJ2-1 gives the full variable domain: DAMVIQNPRYQVTQFGKPVTLSCSQTLNHNVMYWYQQKSSQAPKLLFHYYDKDFNNEADTPDNFQSRRPNTSFCFLDIRSPGLGDTAMYLCATSRGQYNEQFFGPGTRLTVL.

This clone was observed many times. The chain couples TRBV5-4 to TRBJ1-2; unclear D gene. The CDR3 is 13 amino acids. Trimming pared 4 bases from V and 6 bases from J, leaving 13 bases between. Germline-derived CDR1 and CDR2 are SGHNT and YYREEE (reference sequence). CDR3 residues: CASSIQSADGYTF. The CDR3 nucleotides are TGTGCCAGCAGCATACAATCGGCGGATGGCTACACCTTC.

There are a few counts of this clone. The DNA for the CDR3 is TGTGCCAGCAGCTTAGCAGCGAGGGGAGGTTCGGCCCTCCACTTT. Protein sequence: CASSLAARGGSALHF. V usage is TRBV11-2 and J usage is TRBJ1-6; perhaps TRBD1 as D (5 bases). The CDR3 loop spans 15 amino acids. Per germline, CDR1 SGHAT and CDR2 FQNNGV. V lost 1 base, J lost 14 bases, and 18 bases lay in between.

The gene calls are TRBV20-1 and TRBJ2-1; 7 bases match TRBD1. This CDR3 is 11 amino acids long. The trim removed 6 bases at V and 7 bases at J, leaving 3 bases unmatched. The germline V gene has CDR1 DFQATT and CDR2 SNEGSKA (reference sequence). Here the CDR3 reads CSAMTGNEQFF. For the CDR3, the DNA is TGCAGTGCCATGACAGGGAATGAGCAGTTCTTC.

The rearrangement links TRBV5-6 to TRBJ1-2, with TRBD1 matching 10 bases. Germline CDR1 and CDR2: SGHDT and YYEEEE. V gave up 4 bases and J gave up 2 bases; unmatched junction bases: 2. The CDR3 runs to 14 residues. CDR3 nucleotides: TGTGCCAGCAGCCCGACAGGGGGCAACTATGGCTACACCTTC. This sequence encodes CASSPTGGNYGYTF.

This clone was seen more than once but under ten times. CDR3 sequence: CASSAPGTGSEQYF. CDR3 coding DNA: TGTGCCAGCAGCGCCCCCGGGACAGGGAGCGAGCAGTACTTC. The V call is TRBV9, the J call TRBJ2-7; 9 bases fit TRBD1. Germline assignment: CDR1 SGDLS and CDR2 YYNGEE. The V gene end was trimmed by 3 bases and the J gene end by 6 bases; junction bases not matched to a gene: 7. The CDR3 is 14 residues long.

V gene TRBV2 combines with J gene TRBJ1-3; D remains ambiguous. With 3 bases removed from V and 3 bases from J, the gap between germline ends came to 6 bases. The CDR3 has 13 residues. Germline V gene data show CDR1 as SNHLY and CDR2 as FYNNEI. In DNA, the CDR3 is TGTGCCAGCAGTGATTTCGGTGGAAACACCATATATTTT. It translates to CASSDFGGNTIYF. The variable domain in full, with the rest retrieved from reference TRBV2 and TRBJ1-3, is EPEVTQTPSHQVTQMGQEVILRCVPISNHLYFYWYRQILGQKVEFLVSFYNNEISEKSEIFDDQFSVERPDGSNFTLKIRSTKLEDSAMYFCASSDFGGNTIYFGEGSWLTVV.

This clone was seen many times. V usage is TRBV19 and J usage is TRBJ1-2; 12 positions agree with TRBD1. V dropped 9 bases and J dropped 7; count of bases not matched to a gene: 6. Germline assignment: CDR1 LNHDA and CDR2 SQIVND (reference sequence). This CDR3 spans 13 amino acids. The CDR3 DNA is TGTGCCAGCAGGGACAGGGGGCGCGGTGGCTACACCTTC. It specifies CASRDRGRGGYTF.

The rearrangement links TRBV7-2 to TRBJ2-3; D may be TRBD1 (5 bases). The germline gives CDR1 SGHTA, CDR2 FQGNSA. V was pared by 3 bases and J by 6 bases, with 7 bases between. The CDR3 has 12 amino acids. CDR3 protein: CASSLDTDTQYF. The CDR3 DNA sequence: TGTGCCAGCAGCTTGGACACCGATACGCAGTATTTT. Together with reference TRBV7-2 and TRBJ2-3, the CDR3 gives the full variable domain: GAGVSQSPSNKVTEKGKDVELRCDPISGHTALYWYRQSLGQGLEFLIYFQGNSAPDKSGLPSDRFSAERTGGSVSTLTIQRTQQEDSAVYLCASSLDTDTQYFGPGTRLTVL.

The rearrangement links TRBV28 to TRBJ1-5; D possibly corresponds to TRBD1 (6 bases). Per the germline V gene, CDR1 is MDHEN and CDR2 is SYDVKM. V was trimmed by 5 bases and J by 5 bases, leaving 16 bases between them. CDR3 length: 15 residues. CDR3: CASSPPKGGDQPQHF. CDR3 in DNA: TGTGCCAGCAGTCCCCCAAAGGGGGGGGATCAGCCCCAGCATTTT. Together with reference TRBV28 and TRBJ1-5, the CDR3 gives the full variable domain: DVKVTQSSRYLVKRTGEKVFLECVQDMDHENMFWYRQDPGLGLRLIYFSYDVKMKEKGDIPEGYSVSREKKERFSLILESASTNQTSMYLCASSPPKGGDQPQHFGDGTRLSIL.

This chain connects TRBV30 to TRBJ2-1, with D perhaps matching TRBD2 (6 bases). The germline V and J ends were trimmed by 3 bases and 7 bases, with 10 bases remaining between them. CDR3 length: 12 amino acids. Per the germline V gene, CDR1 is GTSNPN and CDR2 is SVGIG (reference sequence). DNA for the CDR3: TGTGCCTGGAGCGGTGGGGGGAATGAGCAGTTCTTC. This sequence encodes CAWSGGGNEQFF.

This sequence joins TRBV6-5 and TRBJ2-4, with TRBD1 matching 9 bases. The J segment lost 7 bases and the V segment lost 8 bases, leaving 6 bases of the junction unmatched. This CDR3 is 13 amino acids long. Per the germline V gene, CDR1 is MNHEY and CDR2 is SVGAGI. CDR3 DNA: TGTGCCAGCGGAAAGACAGGGGGGAACATTCAGTACTTC. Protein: CASGKTGGNIQYF.

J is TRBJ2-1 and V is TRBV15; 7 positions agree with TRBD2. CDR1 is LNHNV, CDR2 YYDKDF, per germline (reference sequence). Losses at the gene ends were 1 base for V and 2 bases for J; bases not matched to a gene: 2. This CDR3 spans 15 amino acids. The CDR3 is CATSRGGGTYNEQFF. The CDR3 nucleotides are TGTGCCACCAGCAGAGGCGGGGGTACCTACAATGAGCAGTTCTTC.

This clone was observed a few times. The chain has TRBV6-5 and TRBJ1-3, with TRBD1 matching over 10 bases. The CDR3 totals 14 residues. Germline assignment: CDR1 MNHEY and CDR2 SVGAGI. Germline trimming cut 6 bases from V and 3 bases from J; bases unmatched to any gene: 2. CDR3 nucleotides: TGTGCCAGCAGGACAGGGGGCGTTGGAAACACCATATATTTT. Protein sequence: CASRTGGVGNTIYF.

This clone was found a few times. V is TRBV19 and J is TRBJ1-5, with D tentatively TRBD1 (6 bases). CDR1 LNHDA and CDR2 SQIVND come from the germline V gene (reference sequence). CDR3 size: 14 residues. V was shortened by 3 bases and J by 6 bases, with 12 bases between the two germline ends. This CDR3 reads CASSIAGEGQPQHF. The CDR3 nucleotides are TGTGCCAGTAGTATCGCAGGGGAGGGTCAGCCCCAGCATTTT.

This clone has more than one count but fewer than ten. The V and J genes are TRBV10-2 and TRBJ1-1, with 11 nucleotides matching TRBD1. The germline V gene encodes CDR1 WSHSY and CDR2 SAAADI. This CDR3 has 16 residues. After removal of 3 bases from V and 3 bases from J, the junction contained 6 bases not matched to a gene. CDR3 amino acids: CASSDSGTGGDTEAFF. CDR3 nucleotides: TGCGCCAGCAGTGACTCCGGGACAGGGGGAGACACTGAAGCTTTCTTT.

CDR3 DNA: TGCGCCAGCAGCTGGAGGGGGCTCAGGGACACTGAAGCTTTCTTT. Translated: CASSWRGLRDTEAFF. The rearrangement uses TRBV5-1 and TRBJ1-1; TRBD1 matches at 7 bases. J was trimmed by 3 bases and V by 3 bases; bases with no gene match: 8. Germline CDR1 reads SGHRS; CDR2 reads YFSETQ. The CDR3 consists of 15 residues.

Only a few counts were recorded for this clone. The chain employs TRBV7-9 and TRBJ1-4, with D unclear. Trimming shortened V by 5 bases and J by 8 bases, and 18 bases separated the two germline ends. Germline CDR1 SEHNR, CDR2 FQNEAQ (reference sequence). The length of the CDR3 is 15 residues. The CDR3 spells CASSAVEGGSEKLFF. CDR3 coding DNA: TGTGCCAGCAGCGCCGTCGAAGGCGGTTCGGAAAAACTGTTTTTT.

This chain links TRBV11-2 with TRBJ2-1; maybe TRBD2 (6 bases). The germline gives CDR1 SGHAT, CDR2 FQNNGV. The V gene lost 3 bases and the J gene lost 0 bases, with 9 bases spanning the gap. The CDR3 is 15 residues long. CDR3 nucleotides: TGTGCCAGCAGCTTCGGGGGAAGCTCCTACAATGAGCAGTTCTTC. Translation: CASSFGGSSYNEQFF.

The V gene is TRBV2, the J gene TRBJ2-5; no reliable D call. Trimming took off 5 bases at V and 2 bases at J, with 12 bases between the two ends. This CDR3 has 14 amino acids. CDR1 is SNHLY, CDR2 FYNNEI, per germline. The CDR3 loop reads CASSLTTGQETQYF. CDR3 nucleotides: TGTGCCAGCAGTTTGACGACCGGGCAAGAGACCCAGTACTTC.

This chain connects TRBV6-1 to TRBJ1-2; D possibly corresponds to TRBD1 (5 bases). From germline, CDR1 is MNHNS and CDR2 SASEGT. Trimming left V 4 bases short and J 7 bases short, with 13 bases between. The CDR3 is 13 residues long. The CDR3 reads CASSAPGPGGYTF. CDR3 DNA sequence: TGTGCCAGCAGTGCTCCAGGGCCGGGTGGCTACACCTTC.

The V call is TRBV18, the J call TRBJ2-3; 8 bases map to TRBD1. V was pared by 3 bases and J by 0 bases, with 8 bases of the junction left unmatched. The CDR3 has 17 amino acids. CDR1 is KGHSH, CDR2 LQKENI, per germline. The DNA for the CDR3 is TGTGCCAGCTCACCGATTGACAGGGGCGGTAGCACAGATACGCAGTATTTT. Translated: CASSPIDRGGSTDTQYF.